This TCR beta chain was observed in a study of beta chain features in type 1 diabetes. Findings and caveats of the study: For type 1 diabetes patients, VDJ junctions showed fewer insertions and more deletions. Type 1 diabetes patients had TCRB CDR3s that were shorter (moderately but significantly so) in all four CD4+ subsets. When cDNA is sequenced, cells with high TCR expression could be over-represented.

Germline lookup yields CDR1 SGHVS and CDR2 FQNEAQ. The CDR3 runs to 20 residues. Trimming took 4 bases from V and 3 from J; bases not matched to a gene: 16. Sorted CD4+ subsets: naive, central memory, regulatory, stem cell-like memory (CD45RO/CCR7/CD25/CD127/CD95/CD27 panel). Populations isolated by sorting all had purity greater than 95%. On this clone itself: The antigen remains undetermined.

Every bit of the isolated RNA underwent reverse transcription, so sequencing read expressed TCRB transcripts. Sequencing used immunoSEQ multiplex PCR; TCRdb keeps in-frame clones, though not all of them. The sample has hundreds of thousands of clones, over 11% seen once; the top ten hold approximately 0.043%. This TCR derives from a man aged 18 to 29 with type 1 diabetes. Sequencing input: naive CD4+ T cells from blood. This chain uses TRBV7-8 with TRBJ2-1; 12 bases match TRBD2. The CDR3 nucleotides read TGTGCCAGCAGCTCCAATCTGCTAGCGGGGGGGCGCATACTCTACAATGAGCAGTTCTTC. This encodes CASSSNLLAGGRILYNEQFF.